The clone carrying this T cell receptor (beta chain) was detected ten times or more. No antigen is known for it. Time point specified: newly diagnosed GD, antithyroid drugs for less than 3 months. PBMC RNA served as the TCR library source. Building the TCR beta libraries relied on iRepertoire HTBI primers, and CDR3 regions underwent Arm-PCR. TCRdb reprocessed the multiplex PCR reads with MiXCR, giving one entry per CDR3 protein. The table records 300,000 to 450,000 distinct CDR3 sequences, 15% to 18% of them present only once. The sample comes from a study of regulatory T cells in long-lasting Graves disease. The CDR3 loop spans 16 amino acids. Germline CDR1 and CDR2: SEHNR and FQNEAQ (reference sequence). Germline trimming cut 6 bases from V and 4 bases from J; bases unmatched to any gene: 15. General observations from the study: Possibly, accuracy suffered from the small sample size.

The starting material was peripheral blood mononuclear cells (PBMCs), obtained at new diagnosis, from a patient treated with antithyroid drugs. The receptor was derived from a female donor with Graves disease. The rearrangement joins TRBV7-9 to TRBJ2-7; TRBD2 matches at 7 bases. The CDR3 here is CASSPPVAGKIYEQYF. The CDR3 coding sequence is TGTGCCAGCAGTCCCCCGGTAGCGGGTAAGATTTACGAGCAGTACTTC. The full variable domain, rest sourced from reference TRBV7-9 and TRBJ2-7, is DTGVSQNPRHKITKRGQNVTFRCDPISEHNRLYWYRQTLGQGPEFLTYFQNEAQLEKSRLLSDRFSAERPKGSFSTLEIQRTEQGDSAMYLCASSPPVAGKIYEQYFGPGTRLTVT.